This T cell receptor beta chain stems from a study of blood T cell repertoires in COVID-19. Germline assignment: CDR1 MNHNS and CDR2 SASEGT. V was clipped by 4 bases and J by 3 bases; unmatched bases: 7. This CDR3 has 17 amino acids. Repertoires were generated with immunoSEQ multiplex PCR, while TCRdb's copy carries only in-frame clones and drops some. The sample includes tens of thousands of clones, 80% of them seen just once. V gene TRBV6-1 combines with J gene TRBJ2-2, with TRBD2 identical over 11 bases. The sequenced material came from peripheral blood. This sequence was found in a human donor in a cohort sampled during active COVID-19. The DNA for the CDR3 is TGTGCCAGCAGTGCGGTAGCGGGAGGGCCCGACACCGGGGAGCTGTTTTTT. Translation gives CASSAVAGGPDTGELFF.